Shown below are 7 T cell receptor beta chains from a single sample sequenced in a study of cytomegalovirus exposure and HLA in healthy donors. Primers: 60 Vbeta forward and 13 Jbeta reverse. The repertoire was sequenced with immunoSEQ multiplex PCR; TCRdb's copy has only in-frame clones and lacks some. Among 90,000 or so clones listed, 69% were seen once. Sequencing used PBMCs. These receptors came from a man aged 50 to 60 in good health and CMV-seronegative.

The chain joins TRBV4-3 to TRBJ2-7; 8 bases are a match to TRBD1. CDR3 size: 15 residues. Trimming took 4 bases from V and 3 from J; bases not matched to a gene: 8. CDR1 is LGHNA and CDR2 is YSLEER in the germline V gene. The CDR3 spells CASSPTGVGVYEQYF. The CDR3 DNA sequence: TGCGCCAGCAGCCCGACAGGGGTGGGGGTCTACGAGCAGTACTTC.

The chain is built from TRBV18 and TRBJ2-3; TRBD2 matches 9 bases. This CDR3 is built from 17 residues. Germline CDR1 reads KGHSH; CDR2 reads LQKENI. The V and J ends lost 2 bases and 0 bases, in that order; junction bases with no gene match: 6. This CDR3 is CASSPYSGGTSTDTQYF. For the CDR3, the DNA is TGTGCCAGCTCACCATATAGCGGGGGAACTAGCACAGATACGCAGTATTTT.

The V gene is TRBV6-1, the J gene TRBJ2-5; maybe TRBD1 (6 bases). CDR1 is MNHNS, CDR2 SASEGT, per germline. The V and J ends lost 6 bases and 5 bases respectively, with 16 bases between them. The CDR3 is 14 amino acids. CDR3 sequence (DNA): TGTGCCAGCAGAGTGGGCAGGGGTAGGGAGACCCAGTACTTC. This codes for CASRVGRGRETQYF.

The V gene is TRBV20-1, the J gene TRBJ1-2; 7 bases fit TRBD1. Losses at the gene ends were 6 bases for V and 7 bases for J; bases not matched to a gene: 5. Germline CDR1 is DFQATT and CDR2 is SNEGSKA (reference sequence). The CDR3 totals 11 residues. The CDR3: CSAPGGLGYTF. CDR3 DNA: TGCAGTGCCCCAGGGGGTCTTGGCTACACCTTC.

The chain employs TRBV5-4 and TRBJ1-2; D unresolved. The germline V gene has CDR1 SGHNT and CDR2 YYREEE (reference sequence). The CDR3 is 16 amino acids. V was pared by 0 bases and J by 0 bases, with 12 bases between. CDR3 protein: CASSLARGETNYGYTF. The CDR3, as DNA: TGTGCCAGCAGCTTGGCTCGGGGAGAAACTAACTATGGCTACACCTTC.

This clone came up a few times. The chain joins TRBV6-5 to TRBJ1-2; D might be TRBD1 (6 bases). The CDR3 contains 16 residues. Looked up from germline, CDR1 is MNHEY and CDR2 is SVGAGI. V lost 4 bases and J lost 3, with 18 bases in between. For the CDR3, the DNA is TGTGCCAGCAGTTGGAGGGGGGGGCGCAGTGACTATGGCTACACCTTC. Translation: CASSWRGGRSDYGYTF.

The CDR3 spells CSVELVESQSGYTF. In DNA, the CDR3 is TGCAGCGTTGAATTGGTGGAGTCTCAGAGTGGCTACACCTTC. V usage is TRBV29-1 and J usage is TRBJ1-2; D gene unclear. The CDR3 spans 14 residues. Trimming left V 2 bases short and J 7 bases short, with 17 bases between. Germline CDR1 SQVTM, CDR2 ANQGSEA.